The following is a TCR beta chain sequence with its context. What it binds is unknown. Every bit of the isolated RNA underwent reverse transcription, so sequencing read expressed TCRB transcripts. Several million reads on average were seen across naive, central memory and regulatory T cell samples. TCRdb keeps only in-frame clones here, not all; method: immunoSEQ multiplex PCR. The sample holds about 230,000 clones; over 8.5% are singletons and the top ten take about 0.037%. This sample stems from a study of beta chain features in type 1 diabetes. Per the germline V gene, CDR1 is SGHTS and CDR2 is YDEGEE. V was clipped by 4 bases and J by 0 bases; unmatched bases: 13. The CDR3 has 18 amino acids. Study findings and constraints: For type 1 diabetes patients, VDJ junctions showed fewer insertions and more deletions. TCRB CDR3s were moderately but significantly shorter in Type 1 diabetes patients in all four CD4+ subsets. Within patients, naive, central memory and Treg TCRB repertoires seemed more similar than within healthy donors.

The chain is built from TRBV5-8 and TRBJ1-5; 7 nucleotides match TRBD1. Sample: naive CD4+ T cells from blood. The sequence derives from a woman between 18 and 30 years old in good health. In nucleotides, the CDR3 is TGTGCCAGCAGCGCGTTCCCGGACAGGTTCTATAGCAATCAGCCCCAGCATTTT. Protein: CASSAFPDRFYSNQPQHF.